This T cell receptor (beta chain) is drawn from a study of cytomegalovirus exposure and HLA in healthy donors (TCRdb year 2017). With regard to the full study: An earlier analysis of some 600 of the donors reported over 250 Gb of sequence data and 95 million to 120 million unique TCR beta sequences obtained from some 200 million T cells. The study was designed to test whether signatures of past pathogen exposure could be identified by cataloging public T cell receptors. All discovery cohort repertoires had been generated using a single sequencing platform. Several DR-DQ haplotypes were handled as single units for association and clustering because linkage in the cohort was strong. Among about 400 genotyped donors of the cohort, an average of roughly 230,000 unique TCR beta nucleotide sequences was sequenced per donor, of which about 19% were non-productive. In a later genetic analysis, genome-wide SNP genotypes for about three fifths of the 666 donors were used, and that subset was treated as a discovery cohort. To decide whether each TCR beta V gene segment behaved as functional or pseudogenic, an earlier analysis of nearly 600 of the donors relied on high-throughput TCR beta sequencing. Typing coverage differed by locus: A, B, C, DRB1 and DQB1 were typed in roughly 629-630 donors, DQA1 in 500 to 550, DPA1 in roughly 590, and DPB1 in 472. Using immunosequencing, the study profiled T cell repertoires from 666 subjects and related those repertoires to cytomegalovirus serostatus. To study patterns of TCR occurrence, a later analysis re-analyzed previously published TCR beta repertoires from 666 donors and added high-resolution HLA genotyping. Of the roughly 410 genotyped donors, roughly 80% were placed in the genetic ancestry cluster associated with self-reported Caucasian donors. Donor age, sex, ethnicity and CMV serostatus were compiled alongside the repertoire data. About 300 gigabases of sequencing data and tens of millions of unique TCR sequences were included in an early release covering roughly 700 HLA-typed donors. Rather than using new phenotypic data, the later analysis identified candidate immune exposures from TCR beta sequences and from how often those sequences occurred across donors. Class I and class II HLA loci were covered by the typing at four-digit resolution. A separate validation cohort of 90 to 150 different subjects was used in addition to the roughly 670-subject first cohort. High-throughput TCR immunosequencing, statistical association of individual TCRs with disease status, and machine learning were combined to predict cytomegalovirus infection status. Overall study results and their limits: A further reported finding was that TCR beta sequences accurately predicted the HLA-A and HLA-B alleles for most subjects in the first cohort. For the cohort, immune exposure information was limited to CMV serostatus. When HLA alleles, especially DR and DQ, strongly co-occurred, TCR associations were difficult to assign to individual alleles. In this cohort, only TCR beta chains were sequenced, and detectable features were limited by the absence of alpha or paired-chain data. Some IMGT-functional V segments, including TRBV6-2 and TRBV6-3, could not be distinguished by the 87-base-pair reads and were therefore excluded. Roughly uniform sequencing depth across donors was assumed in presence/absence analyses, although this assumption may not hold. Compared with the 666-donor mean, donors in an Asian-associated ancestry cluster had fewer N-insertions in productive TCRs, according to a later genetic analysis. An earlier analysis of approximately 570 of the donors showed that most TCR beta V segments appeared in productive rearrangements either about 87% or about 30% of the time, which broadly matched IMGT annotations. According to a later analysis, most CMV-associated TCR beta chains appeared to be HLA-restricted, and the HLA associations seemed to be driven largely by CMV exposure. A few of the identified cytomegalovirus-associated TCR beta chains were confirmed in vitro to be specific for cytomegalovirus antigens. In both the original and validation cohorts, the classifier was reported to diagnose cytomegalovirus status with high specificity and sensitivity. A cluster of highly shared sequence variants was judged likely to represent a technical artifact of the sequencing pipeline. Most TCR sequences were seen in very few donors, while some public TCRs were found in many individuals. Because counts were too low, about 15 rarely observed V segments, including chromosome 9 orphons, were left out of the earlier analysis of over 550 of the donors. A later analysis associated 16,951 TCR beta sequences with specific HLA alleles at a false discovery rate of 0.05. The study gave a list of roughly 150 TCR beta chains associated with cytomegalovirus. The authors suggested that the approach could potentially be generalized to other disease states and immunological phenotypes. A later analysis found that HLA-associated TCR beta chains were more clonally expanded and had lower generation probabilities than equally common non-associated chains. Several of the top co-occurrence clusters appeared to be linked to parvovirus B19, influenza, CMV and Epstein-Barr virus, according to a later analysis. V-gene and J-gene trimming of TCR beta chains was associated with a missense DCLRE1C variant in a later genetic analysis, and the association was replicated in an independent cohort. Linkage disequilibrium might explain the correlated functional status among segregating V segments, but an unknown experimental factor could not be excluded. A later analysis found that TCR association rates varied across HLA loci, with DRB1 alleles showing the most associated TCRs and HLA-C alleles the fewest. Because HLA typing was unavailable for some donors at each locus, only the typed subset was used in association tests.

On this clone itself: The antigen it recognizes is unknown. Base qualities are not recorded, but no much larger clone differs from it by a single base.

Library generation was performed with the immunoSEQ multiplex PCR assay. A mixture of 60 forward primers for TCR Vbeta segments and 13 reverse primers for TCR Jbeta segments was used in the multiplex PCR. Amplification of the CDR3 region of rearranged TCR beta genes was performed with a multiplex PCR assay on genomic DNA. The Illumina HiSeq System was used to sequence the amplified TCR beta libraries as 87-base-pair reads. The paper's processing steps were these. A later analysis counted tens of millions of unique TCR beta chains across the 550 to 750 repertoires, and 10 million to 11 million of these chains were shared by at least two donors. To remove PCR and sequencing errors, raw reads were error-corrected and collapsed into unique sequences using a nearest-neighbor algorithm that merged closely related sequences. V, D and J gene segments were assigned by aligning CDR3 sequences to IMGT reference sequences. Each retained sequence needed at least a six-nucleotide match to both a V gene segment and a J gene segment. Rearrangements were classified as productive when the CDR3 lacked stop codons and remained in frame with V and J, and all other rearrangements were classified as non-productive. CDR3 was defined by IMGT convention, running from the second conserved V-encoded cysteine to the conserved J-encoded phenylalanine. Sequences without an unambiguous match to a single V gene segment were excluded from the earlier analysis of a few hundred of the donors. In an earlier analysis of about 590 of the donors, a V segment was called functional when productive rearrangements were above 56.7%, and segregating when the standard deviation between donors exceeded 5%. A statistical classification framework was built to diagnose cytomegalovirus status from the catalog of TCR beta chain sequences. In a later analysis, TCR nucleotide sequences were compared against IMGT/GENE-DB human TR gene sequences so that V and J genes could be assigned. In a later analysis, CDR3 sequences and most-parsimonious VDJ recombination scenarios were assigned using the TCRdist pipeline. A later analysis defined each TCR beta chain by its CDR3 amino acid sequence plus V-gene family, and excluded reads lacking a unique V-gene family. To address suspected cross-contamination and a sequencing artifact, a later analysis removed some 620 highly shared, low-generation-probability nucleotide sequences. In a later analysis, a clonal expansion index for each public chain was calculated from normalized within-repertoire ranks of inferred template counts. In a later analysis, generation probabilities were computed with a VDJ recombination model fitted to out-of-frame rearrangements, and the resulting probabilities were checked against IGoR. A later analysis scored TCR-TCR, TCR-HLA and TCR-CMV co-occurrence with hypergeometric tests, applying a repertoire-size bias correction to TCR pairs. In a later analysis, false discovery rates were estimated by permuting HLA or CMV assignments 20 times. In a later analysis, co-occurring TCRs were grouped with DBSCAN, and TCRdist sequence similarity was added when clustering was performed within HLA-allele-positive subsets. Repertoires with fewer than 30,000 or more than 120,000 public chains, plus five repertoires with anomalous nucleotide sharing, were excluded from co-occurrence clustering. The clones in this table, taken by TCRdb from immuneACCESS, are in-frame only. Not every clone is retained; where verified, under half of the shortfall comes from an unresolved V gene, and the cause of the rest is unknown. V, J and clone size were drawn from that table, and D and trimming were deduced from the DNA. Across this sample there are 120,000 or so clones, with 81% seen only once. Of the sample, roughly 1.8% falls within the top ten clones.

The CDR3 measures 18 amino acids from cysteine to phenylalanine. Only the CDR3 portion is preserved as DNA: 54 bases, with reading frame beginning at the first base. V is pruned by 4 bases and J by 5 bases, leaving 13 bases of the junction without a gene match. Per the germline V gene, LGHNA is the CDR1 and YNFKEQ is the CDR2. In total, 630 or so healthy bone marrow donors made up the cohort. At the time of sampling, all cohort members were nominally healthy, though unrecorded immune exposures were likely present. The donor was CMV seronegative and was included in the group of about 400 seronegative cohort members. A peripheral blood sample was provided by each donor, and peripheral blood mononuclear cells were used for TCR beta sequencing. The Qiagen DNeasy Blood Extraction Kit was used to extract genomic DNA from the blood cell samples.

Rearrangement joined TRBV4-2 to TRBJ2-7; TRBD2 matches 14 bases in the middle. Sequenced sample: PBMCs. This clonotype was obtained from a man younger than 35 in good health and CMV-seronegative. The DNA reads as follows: TGTGCCAGCAGCCCCAGGACCGAGGGACTAGCGGGGGCCAACGAGCAGTACTTC. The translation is CASSPRTEGLAGANEQYF.